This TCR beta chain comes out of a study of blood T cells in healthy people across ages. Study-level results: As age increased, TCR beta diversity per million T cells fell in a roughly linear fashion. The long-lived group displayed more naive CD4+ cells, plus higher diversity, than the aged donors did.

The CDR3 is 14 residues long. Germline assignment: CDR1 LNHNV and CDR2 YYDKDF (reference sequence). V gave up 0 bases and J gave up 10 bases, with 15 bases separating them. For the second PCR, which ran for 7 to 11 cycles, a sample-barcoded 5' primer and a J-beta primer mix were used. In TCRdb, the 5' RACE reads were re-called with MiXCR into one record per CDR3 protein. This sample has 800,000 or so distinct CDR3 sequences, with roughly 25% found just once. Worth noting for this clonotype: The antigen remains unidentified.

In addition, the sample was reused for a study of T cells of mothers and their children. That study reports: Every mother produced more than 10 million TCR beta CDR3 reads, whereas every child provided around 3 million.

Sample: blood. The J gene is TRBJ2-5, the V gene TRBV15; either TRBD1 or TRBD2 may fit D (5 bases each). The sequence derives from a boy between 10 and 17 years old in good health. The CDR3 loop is CATSRDLRGRDQYF. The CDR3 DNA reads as TGTGCCACCAGCAGAGATCTCCGGGGCAGGGACCAGTACTTC.